The 12 T cell receptor beta chains below come from one sample, sequenced in a study of early T cells in non-severe SARS-CoV-2 infection (dated by TCRdb to the early 2020s). The library was prepared using 5' RACE. Sequenced on a NextSeq 500. In TCRdb, the public reads were trimmed at Q25 with fastp and aligned with MiXCR, with productive beta chains retained. Duplicate CDR3 protein sequences are folded into a single record with the most common DNA and genes. This sample is represented by some 48,000 distinct CDR3 sequences; around 6.4% of them were singletons. Together, the top ten hold under 9% of the sample. The specimen was whole blood, collected at baseline. The receptors were sampled from an adult who was a healthcare worker with PCR-confirmed SARS-CoV-2 infection or an uninfected control (not recorded which).

The chain carries TRBV27 and TRBJ2-2, with unresolved D. V was trimmed by 2 bases and J by 1 base, leaving 5 bases between them. Germline-derived CDR1 and CDR2 are MNHEY and SMNVEV (reference sequence). The CDR3 totals 14 residues. Here the CDR3 DNA reads TGTGCCAGCAGTTTAAGACGGAACACCGGGGAGCTGTTTTTT. Translated, it gives CASSLRRNTGELFF.

Ten or more counts support this clonotype. The chain couples TRBV18 to TRBJ1-6, with TRBD1 matching 7 bases. The CDR3 loop spans 14 amino acids. Germline V gene sequence: CDR1 KGHSH, CDR2 LQKENI. V was pared by 4 bases and J by 7 bases, with 4 bases of the junction left unmatched. CDR3 sequence: CASSQGAENSPLHF. DNA for the CDR3: TGTGCCAGCTCACAGGGGGCAGAAAATTCACCCCTCCACTTT.

This clonotype was detected a few times. This chain uses TRBV5-1 with TRBJ2-2; tentatively, D is TRBD1 (6 bases). V lost 0 bases and J 5 bases, leaving 14 bases between the germline ends. This CDR3 has 16 amino acids. Germline-derived CDR1 and CDR2 are SGHRS and YFSETQ. DNA of the CDR3: TGCGCCAGCAGCTTGGGCGCCTCAGGGGTAACCGGGGAGCTGTTTTTT. It yields the protein CASSLGASGVTGELFF.

This chain links TRBV7-9 with TRBJ2-2; 8 bases map to TRBD2. The CDR3 runs to 16 residues. In germline, CDR1 is SEHNR, CDR2 FQNEAQ (reference sequence). The V gene end was trimmed by 5 bases and the J gene end by 5 bases; junction bases not matched to a gene: 10. The DNA of the CDR3 is TGTGCCAGCAGCCCTAGGGCACTAGCGGTGACCGGGGAGCTGTTTTTT. This translates into CASSPRALAVTGELFF.

This clonotype showed up just a few times. The chain uses TRBV10-3 and TRBJ1-1, with TRBD1 matching over 10 bases. Germline V CDR1 and CDR2: ENHRY, SYGVKD. The CDR3 length is 14 residues. V was pared by 5 bases and J by 2 bases, with 2 bases of the junction left unmatched. DNA for the CDR3: TGTGCCATCAGTTGGACAGGGGGAAACACTGAAGCTTTCTTT. It codes for CAISWTGGNTEAFF.

The J gene is TRBJ2-1, the V gene TRBV7-8; D gene unclear. V shed 3 bases and J shed 3 bases, with 6 bases lying between them. CDR1 is SGHVS, CDR2 FQNEAQ, per germline. This CDR3 comprises 13 residues. CDR3 sequence reads: CASSLTLYNEQFF. DNA for the CDR3: TGTGCCAGCAGCTTGACACTCTACAATGAGCAGTTCTTC.

Only a few counts were recorded for this clonotype. The DNA of the CDR3 is TGTGCCAGCAGCTCAGGCACTAGCGGGAGCTACGAGCAGTACTTC. Its protein is CASSSGTSGSYEQYF. The V call is TRBV28, the J call TRBJ2-7; 11 positions agree with TRBD2. Germline lookup yields CDR1 MDHEN and CDR2 SYDVKM. This CDR3 spans 15 amino acids. V lost 6 bases, J lost 3 bases, and 7 bases stayed unmatched.

This clonotype showed up many times. The J gene is TRBJ2-1, the V gene TRBV2, with D possibly matching TRBD1 (5 bases). Germline loops: CDR1 SNHLY, CDR2 FYNNEI. V was pared by 2 bases and J by 1 base, with 9 bases between. The CDR3 has 15 amino acids. DNA for the CDR3: TGTGCCAGCAGTGAATGGCAGGGTTCCTACAATGAGCAGTTCTTC. Amino acid sequence: CASSEWQGSYNEQFF.

This clonotype is labeled as medium-sized (0.01 to 0.1%). J is TRBJ2-5 and V is TRBV7-9; 8 bases fit TRBD2. This CDR3 spans 13 amino acids. In germline, CDR1 is SEHNR, CDR2 FQNEAQ (reference sequence). V shed 8 bases, J shed 3 bases, and the junction held 5 bases outside the gene matches. CDR3 nucleotides: TGTGCCAGCTCCAGCGGGGGCAAAGAGACCCAGTACTTC. Its translation: CASSSGGKETQYF.

This clonotype was counted at least ten times. The chain recombines TRBV2 with TRBJ2-1; 12 positions match TRBD2. The CDR3 consists of 17 residues. V was clipped by 1 base and J by 9 bases; unmatched bases: 10. Germline CDR1 is SNHLY and CDR2 is FYNNEI. Here the CDR3 DNA reads TGTGCCAGCAGTGAAGTGGGGGGACTAGCGGGCGTCGGTGAGCAGTTCTTC. Translated, it gives CASSEVGGLAGVGEQFF.

This clonotype was counted at least ten times. The chain couples TRBV20-1 to TRBJ2-1, with D perhaps given as TRBD1 or TRBD2 (5 bases each). Germline V gene data show CDR1 as DFQATT and CDR2 as SNEGSKA (reference sequence). CDR3 size: 14 residues. V was clipped by 6 bases and J by 0 bases, with 12 bases between them. In nucleotides, the CDR3 is TGCAGTGCCTACCCGAGGGGCTCCTACAATGAGCAGTTCTTC. Translating gives CSAYPRGSYNEQFF.

The rearrangement links TRBV21-1 to TRBJ2-7; TRBD2, the D gene given by the table, was not confirmed from the DNA. TRBV21-1 is classified as a pseudogene. The CDR3 has 15 residues. The chain's CDR3 is CASQKLAGGHYEQYF. The CDR3 nucleotides are TGTGCCAGTCAGAAACTAGCGGGAGGTCACTACGAGCAGTACTTC.